This entry is about one T cell receptor (beta chain). It has no known antigen specificity. No base quality information exists; no much larger clone differs at one position. This sample is part of a study of control samples from healthy donors and cancer patients (dated by TCRdb to 2019 to 2021). Library generation was performed with the immunoSEQ multiplex PCR assay. TCRdb re-hosts the immuneACCESS table, in-frame sequences only. Its copies lack some clones; in the studies checked, an unresolved V gene accounts for under half of them, and the cause for the rest is not known. This sample holds over 150,000 clones; around 94% were observed only once. Jointly, the top ten make up 1.3% of the sample. For CDR1 and CDR2, the germline V gene lists SGHTA and FQGNSA. Counted from cysteine to phenylalanine, this CDR3 has 15 amino acids. Just the 45-base CDR3 DNA is kept, in frame starting at base 1. Deletion took 4 bases off V and 0 bases off J, with a span of 10 bases between the germline ends.

This clonotype was sampled from a young woman in good health. The source material was blood. The sequence links TRBV7-2 to TRBJ1-5; matching of 5 bases hints at TRBD1 as the D gene. The base sequence is TGTGCCAGCAGCTATGACGGACATAGCAATCAGCCCCAGCATTTT. It translates as CASSYDGHSNQPQHF.